This TCR beta chain was sequenced in a study of T cell repertoires in cytomegalovirus infection. Using its own MiXCR run on the reads, TCRdb lists one record per CDR3 protein. The table has roughly 500,000 distinct CDR3 sequences, 30% to 40% seen once; the top ten hold roughly 17%. Germline values: CDR1 LGHNA, CDR2 YSLEER. V was cut by 0 bases and J by 3 bases, with 12 bases left in between. There are 15 residues in the CDR3. In regard to this clonotype: Its target is unknown.

The receptor comes from a human donor in good health (CMV status not recorded). Some clones in this sample may be carry-over from other donors' samples. The rearrangement links TRBV4-3 to TRBJ2-7, with D unresolved. The input for sequencing was cultured PBMCs, taken from culture after CMV antigen stimulation. As DNA, the CDR3 is TGCGCCAGCAGCCAAGATATGGGCTTCGTCTACGAGCAGTACTTC. It encodes CASSQDMGFVYEQYF.